This TCR beta chain was identified during a study of T cell responses to AZD1222 COVID-19 vaccine. Overall study results and limits: The breadth and depth of Spike-specific TCRs increased once two AZD1222 doses had been given.

The data were produced by immunoSEQ multiplex PCR, yet TCRdb's version contains in-frame clones alone and is incomplete. The table has 120,000 to 150,000 clones, just over 85% seen once. The CDR3 has 15 amino acids. CDR1 is SGHRS and CDR2 is YFSETQ in the germline V gene. The V gene lost 1 base and the J gene lost 4 bases, with 11 bases spanning the gap. Details on this clone: Its antigen is still unknown.

The chain recombines TRBV5-1 with TRBJ1-4, with D unclear. Material: peripheral blood, obtained 28 days after the second AZD1222 dose. The clonotype comes from an adult who received the AZD1222 COVID-19 vaccine. The CDR3 DNA reads TGCGCCAGCAGCTTGCTCAGGCCCGATAATGAAAAACTGTTTTTT. Its translation is CASSLLRPDNEKLFF.